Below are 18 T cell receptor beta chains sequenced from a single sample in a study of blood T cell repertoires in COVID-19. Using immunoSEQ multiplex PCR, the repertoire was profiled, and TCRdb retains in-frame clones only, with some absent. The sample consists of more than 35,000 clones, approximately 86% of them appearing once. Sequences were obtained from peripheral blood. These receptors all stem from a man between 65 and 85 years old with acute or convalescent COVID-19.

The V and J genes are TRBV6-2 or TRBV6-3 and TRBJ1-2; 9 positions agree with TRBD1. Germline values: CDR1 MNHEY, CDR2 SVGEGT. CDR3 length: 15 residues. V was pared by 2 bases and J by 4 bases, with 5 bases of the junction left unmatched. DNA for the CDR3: TGTGCCAGCAGTTACGGGGACAGGGTGATCTATGGCTACACCTTC. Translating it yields CASSYGDRVIYGYTF.

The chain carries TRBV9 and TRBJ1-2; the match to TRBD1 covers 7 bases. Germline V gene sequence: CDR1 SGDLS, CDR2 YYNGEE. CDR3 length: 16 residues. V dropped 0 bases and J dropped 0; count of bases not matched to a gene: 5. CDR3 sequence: CASSVVGDRTNYGYTF. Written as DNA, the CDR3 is TGTGCCAGCAGCGTAGTAGGGGACAGAACTAACTATGGCTACACCTTC.

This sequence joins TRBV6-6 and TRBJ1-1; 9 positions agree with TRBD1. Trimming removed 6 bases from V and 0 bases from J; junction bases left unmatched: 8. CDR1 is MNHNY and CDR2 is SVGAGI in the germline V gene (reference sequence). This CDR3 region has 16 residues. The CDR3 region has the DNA TGTGCCAGCAGACACGGGACAGGGATGTTGAACACTGAAGCTTTCTTT. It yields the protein CASRHGTGMLNTEAFF.

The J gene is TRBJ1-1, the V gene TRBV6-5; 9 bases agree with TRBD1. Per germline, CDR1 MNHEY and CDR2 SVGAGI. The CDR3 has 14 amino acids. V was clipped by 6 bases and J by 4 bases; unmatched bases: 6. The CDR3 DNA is TGTGCCAGCAGGTCCGGGACAGGGAGCACTGAAGCTTTCTTT. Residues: CASRSGTGSTEAFF.

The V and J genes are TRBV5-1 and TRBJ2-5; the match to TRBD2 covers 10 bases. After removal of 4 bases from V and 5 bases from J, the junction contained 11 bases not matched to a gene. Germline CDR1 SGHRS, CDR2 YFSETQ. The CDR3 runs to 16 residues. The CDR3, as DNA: TGCGCCAGCAGCCTTGGTATCCTAGCGGGAGAGGAGACCCAGTACTTC. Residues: CASSLGILAGEETQYF.

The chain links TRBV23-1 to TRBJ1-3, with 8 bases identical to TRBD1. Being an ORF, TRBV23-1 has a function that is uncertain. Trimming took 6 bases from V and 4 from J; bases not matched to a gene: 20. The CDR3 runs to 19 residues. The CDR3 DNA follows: TGCGCCAGCAGCCATCTTCGCAGGACAGGGACGTTCTGGGGAAACACCATATATTTT. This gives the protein CASSHLRRTGTFWGNTIYF.

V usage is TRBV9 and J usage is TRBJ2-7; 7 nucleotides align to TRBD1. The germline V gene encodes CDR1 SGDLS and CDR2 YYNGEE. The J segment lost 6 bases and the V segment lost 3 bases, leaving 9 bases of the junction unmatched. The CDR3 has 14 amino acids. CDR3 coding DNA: TGTGCCAGCAGCGAGGGACAGCTATTATGCGAGCAGTACTTC. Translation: CASSEGQLLCEQYF.

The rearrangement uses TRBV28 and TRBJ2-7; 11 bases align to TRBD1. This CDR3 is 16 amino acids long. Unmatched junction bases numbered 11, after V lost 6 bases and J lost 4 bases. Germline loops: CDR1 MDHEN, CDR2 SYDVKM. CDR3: CASSSLGTGGTYEQYF. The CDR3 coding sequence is TGTGCCAGCAGCTCATTAGGGACAGGGGGAACATACGAGCAGTACTTC.

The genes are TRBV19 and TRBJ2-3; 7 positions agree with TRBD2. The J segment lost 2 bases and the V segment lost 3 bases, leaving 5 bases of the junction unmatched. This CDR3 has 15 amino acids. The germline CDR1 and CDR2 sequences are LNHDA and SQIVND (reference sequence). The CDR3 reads CASSIPGGITDTQYF. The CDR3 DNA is TGTGCCAGTAGTATCCCGGGAGGAATCACAGATACGCAGTATTTT.

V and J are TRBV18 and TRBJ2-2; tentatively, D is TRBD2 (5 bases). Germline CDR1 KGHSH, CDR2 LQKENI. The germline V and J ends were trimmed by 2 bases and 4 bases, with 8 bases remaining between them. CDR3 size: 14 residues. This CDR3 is CASSPGSGTGELFF. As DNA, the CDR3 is TGTGCCAGCTCACCAGGGAGCGGCACCGGGGAGCTGTTTTTT.

In DNA, the CDR3 is TGTGCCAGCAGTGCGAGCGGGGGGAGCGGAAACATTCAGTACTTC. The encoded protein is CASSASGGSGNIQYF. The chain uses TRBV6-2 or TRBV6-3 and TRBJ2-4, with 9 bases matching TRBD2. Germline V gene lookup returns CDR1 MNHEY and CDR2 SVGEGT. The V gene end was trimmed by 5 bases and the J gene end by 6 bases; junction bases not matched to a gene: 8. CDR3 size: 15 residues.

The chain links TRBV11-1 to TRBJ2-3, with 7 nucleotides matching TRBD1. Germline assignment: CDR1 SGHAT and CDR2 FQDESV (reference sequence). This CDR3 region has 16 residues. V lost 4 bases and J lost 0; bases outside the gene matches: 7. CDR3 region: CASSSTTGPSTDTQYF. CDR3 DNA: TGTGCCAGCAGCTCCACGACAGGGCCTAGCACAGATACGCAGTATTTT. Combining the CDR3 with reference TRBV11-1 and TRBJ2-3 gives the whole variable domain EAEVAQSPRYKITEKSQAVAFWCDPISGHATLYWYRQILGQGPELLVQFQDESVVDDSQLPKDRFSAERLKGVDSTLKIQPAELGDSAMYLCASSSTTGPSTDTQYFGPGTRLTVL.

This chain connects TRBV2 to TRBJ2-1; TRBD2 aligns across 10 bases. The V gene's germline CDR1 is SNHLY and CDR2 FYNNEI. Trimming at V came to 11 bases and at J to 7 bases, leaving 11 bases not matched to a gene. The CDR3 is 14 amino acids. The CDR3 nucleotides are TGTGCCTGCGATAAAAGCGGGAGGGGTAATGAGCAGTTCTTC. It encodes CACDKSGRGNEQFF. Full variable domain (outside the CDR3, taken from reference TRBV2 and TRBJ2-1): EPEVTQTPSHQVTQMGQEVILRCVPISNHLYFYWYRQILGQKVEFLVSFYNNEISEKSEIFDDQFSVERPDGSNFTLKIRSTKLEDSAMYFCACDKSGRGNEQFFGPGTRLTVL.

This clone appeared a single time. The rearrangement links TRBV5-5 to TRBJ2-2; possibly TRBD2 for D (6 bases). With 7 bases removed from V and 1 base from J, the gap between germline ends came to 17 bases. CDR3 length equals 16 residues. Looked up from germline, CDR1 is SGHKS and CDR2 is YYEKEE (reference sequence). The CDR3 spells CASHMPPGENTGELFF. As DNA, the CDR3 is TGTGCCAGCCACATGCCTCCGGGGGAGAACACCGGGGAGCTGTTTTTT.

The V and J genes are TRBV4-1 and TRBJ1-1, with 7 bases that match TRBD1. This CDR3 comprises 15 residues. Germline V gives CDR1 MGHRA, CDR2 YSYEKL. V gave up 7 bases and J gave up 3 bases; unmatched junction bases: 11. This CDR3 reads CASTPVGGTDTEAFF. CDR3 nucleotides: TGCGCCAGCACCCCTGTAGGGGGGACAGACACTGAAGCTTTCTTT.

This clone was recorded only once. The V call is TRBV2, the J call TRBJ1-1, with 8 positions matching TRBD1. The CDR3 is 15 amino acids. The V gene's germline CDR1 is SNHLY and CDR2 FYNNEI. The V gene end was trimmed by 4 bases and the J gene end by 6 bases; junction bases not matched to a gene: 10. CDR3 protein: CASSVDRGGVAEAFF. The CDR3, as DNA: TGTGCCAGCAGTGTCGACAGGGGAGGCGTCGCTGAAGCTTTCTTT.

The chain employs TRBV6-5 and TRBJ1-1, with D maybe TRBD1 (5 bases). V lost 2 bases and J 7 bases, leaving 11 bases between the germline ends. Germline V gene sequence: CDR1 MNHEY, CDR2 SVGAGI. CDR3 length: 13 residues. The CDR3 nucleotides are TGTGCCAGCAGTTACATGTCGGGGGGTGAAGCTTTCTTT. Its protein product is CASSYMSGGEAFF.

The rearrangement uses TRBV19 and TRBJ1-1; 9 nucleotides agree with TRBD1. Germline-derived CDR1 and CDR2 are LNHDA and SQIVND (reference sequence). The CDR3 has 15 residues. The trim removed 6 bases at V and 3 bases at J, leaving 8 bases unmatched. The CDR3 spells CASRIRDRVYTEAFF. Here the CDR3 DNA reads TGTGCCAGTAGAATCCGGGACAGGGTCTACACTGAAGCTTTCTTT.